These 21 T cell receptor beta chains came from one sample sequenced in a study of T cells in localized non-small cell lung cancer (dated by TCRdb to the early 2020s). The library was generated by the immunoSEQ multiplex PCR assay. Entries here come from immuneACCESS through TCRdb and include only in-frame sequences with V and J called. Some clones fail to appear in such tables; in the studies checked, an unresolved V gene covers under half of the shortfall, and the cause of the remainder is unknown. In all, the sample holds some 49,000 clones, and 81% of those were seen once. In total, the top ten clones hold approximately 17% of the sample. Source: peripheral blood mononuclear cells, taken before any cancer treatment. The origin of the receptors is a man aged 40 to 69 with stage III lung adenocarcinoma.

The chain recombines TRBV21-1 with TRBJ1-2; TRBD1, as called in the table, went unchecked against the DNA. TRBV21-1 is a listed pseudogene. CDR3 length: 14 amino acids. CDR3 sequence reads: CASSKGRQGYGYTF. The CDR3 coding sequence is TGTGCCAGCAGCAAAGGGAGACAGGGTTATGGCTACACCTTC.

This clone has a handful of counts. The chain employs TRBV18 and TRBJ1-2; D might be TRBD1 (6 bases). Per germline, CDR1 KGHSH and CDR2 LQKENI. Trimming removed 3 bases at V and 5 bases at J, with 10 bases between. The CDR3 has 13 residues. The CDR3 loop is CASSPQDRYGYTF. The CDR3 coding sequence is TGTGCCAGCTCACCCCAGGACAGATATGGCTACACCTTC.

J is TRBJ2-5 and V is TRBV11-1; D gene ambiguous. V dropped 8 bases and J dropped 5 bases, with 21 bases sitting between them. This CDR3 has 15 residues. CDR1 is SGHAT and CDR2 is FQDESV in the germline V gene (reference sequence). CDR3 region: CASSRVGSERETQYF. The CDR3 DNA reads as TGTGCCAGCTCCCGGGTGGGTTCCGAAAGGGAGACCCAGTACTTC.

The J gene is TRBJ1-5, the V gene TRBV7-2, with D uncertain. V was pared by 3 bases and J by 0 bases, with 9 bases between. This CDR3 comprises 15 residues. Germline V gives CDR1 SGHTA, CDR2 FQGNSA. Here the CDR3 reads CASSFSSYSNQPQHF. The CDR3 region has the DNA TGTGCCAGCAGCTTTTCCTCTTATAGCAATCAGCCCCAGCATTTT.

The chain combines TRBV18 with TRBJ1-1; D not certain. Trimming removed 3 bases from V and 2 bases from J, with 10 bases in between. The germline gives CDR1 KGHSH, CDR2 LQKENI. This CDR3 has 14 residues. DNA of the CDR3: TGTGCCAGCTCACCTCCACGAAGTAACACTGAAGCTTTCTTT. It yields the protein CASSPPRSNTEAFF.

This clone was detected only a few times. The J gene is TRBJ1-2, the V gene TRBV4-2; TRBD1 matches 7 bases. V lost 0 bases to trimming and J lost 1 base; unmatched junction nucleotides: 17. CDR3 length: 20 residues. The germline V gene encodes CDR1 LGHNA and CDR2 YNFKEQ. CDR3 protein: CASSQDIAVPLRGVNYGYTF. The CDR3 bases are TGTGCCAGCAGCCAAGACATCGCTGTACCCCTCAGGGGGGTTAACTATGGCTACACCTTC.

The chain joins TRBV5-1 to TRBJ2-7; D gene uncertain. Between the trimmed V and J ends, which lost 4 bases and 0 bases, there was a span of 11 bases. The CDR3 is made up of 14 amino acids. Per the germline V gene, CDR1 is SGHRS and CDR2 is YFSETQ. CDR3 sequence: CASSPEENSYEQYF. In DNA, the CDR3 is TGCGCCAGCAGCCCCGAAGAGAACTCCTACGAGCAGTACTTC. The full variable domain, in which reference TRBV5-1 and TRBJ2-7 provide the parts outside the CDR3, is KAGVTQTPRYLIKTRGQQVTLSCSPISGHRSVSWYQQTPGQGLQFLFEYFSETQRNKGNFPGRFSGRQFSNSRSEMNVSTLELGDSALYLCASSPEENSYEQYFGPGTRLTVT.

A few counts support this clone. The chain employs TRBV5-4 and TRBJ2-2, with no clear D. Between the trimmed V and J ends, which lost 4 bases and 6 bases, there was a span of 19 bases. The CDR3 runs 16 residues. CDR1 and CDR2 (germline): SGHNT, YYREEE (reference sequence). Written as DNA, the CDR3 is TGTGCCAGCAGCCCGGACCGTAGAGGCGGACCCGGGGAGCTGTTTTTT. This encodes CASSPDRRGGPGELFF.

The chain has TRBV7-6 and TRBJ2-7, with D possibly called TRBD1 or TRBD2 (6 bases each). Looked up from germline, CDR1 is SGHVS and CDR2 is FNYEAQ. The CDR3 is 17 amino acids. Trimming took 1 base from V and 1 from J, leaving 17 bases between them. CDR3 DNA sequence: TGTGCCAGCAGCTTAGACGAAGGGGGGACAACTTCCTACGAGCAGTACTTC. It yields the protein CASSLDEGGTTSYEQYF.

CDR3 loop: CATSGGTRNIQYF. CDR3 sequence (DNA): TGTGCCACCAGCGGGGGGACAAGAAACATTCAGTACTTC. The chain is built from TRBV15 and TRBJ2-4; D might be TRBD1 or TRBD2, each matching 6 bases. From germline, CDR1 is LNHNV and CDR2 YYDKDF (reference sequence). V was cut by 5 bases and J by 6 bases, with 11 bases left in between. CDR3 length: 13 amino acids.

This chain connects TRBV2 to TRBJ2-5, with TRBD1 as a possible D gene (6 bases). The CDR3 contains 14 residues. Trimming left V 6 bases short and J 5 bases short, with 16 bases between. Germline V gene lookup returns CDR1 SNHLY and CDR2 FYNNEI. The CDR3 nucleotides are TGTGCCAGCAGGGGATTCACAGGGTGGGAGACCCAGTACTTC. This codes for CASRGFTGWETQYF.

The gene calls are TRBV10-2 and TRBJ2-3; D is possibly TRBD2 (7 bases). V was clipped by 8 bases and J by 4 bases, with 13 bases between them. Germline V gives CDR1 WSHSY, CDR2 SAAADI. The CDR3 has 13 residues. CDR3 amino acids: CASLGGAADTQYF. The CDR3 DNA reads TGCGCCAGCTTGGGGGGGGCCGCAGATACGCAGTATTTT.

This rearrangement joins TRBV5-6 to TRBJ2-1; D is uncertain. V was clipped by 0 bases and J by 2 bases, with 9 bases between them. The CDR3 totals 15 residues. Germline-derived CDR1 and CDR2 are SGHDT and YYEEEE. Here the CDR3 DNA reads TGTGCCAGCAGCTTGGAATTAGCTCCCTACAATGAGCAGTTCTTC. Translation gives CASSLELAPYNEQFF.

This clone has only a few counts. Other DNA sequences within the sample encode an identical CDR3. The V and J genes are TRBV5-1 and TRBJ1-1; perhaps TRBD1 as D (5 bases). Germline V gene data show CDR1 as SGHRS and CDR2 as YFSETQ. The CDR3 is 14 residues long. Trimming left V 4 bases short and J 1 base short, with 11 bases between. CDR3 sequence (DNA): TGCGCCAGCAGCCCCGGGACGGGGAACACTGAAGCTTTCTTT. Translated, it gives CASSPGTGNTEAFF.

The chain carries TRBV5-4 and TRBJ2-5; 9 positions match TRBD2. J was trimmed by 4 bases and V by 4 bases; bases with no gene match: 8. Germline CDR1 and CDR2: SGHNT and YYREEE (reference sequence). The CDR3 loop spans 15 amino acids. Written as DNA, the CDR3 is TGTGCCAGCAGCAGGACTAGCGAGGGGGGAGAGACCCAGTACTTC. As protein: CASSRTSEGGETQYF.

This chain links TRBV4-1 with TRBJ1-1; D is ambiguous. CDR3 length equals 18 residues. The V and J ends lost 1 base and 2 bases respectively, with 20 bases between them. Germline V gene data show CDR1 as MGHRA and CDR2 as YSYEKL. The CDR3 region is CASSQVSGALLSNTEAFF. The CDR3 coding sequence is TGCGCCAGCAGCCAAGTGTCAGGAGCCCTCCTGAGTAACACTGAAGCTTTCTTT.

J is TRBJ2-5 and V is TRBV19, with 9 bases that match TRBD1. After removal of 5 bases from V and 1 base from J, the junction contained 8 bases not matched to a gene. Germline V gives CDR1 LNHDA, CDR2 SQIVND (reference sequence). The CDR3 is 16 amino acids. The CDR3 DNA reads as TGTGCCAGTAGTGAATCGACAGGGGGTGGCCAAGAGACCCAGTACTTC. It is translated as CASSESTGGGQETQYF.

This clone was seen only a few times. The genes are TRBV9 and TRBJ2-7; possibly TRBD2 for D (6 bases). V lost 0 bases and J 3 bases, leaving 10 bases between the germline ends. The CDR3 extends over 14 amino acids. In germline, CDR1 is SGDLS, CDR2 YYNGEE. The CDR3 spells CASSVGGSGYEQYF. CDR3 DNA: TGTGCCAGCAGCGTAGGGGGTAGCGGCTACGAGCAGTACTTC.

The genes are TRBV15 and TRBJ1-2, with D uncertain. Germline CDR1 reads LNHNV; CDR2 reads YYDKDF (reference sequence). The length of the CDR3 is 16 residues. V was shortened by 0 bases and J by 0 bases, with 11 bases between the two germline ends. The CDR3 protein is CATSRDKGETNYGYTF. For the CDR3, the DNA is TGTGCCACCAGCAGAGATAAGGGCGAGACTAACTATGGCTACACCTTC.

The CDR3 coding sequence is TGTGCCAGTAGTATCGGCCCCTTCGGGGAGCTGTTTTTT. It yields the protein CASSIGPFGELFF. The chain uses TRBV19 and TRBJ2-2, with D unresolved. The V gene lost 3 bases and the J gene lost 7 bases, with 9 bases spanning the gap. CDR3 length: 13 amino acids. Germline CDR1 is LNHDA and CDR2 is SQIVND (reference sequence).

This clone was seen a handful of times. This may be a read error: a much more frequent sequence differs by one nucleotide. The CDR3 DNA is TGTGCCAGCAGTGACTCTAGCGGGGGGGCAGATACGCAGTATTTT. It is translated as CASSDSSGGADTQYF. V usage is TRBV6-4 and J usage is TRBJ2-3; 11 nucleotides line up with TRBD2. The V segment lost 0 bases and the J segment 4 bases; nucleotides outside the gene matches: 0. This CDR3 contains 15 residues. Germline V gives CDR1 MRHNA, CDR2 SNTAGT.